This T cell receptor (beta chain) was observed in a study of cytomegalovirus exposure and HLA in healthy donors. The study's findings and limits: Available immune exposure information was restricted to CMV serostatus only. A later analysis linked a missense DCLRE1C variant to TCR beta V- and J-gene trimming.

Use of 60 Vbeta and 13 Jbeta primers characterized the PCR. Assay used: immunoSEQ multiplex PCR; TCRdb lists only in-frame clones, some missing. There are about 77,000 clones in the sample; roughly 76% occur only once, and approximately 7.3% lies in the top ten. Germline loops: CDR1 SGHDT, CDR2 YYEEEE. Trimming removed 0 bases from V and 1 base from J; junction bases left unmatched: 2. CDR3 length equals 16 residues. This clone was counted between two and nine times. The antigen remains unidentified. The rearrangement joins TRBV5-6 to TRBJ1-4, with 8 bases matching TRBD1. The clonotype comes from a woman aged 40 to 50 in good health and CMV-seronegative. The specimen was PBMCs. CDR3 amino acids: CASSLGTGQTNEKLFF. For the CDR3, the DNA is TGTGCCAGCAGCTTGGGGACAGGGCAAACTAATGAAAAACTGTTTTTT.